Listed here are 13 T cell receptor beta chains from one sample, sequenced in a study of blood T cell repertoires in COVID-19. Sequencing used immunoSEQ multiplex PCR; TCRdb keeps in-frame clones, though not all of them. The sample lists about 250,000 clones; 80% to 90% were seen once. Sequenced sample: PBMCs or T cells enriched from blood (not recorded which). These TCRs come from a woman aged 25 to 39 who had recovered from COVID-19.

The chain links TRBV19 to TRBJ2-3; 8 nucleotides line up with TRBD1. CDR3 size: 18 residues. Germline trimming cut 3 bases from V and 1 base from J; bases unmatched to any gene: 12. Germline CDR1 and CDR2: LNHDA and SQIVND (reference sequence). The CDR3 DNA reads as TGTGCCAGTAGTATCGGGCTCGGAACAGGGGGTCGCACAGATACGCAGTATTTT. Its protein product is CASSIGLGTGGRTDTQYF.

The gene calls are TRBV11-3 and TRBJ2-5, with 7 positions matching TRBD2. The CDR3 is 16 amino acids. Per germline, CDR1 SGHNT and CDR2 YENEEA. V was pared by 5 bases and J by 2 bases, with 11 bases of the junction left unmatched. CDR3 loop: CASSLGPGREQETQYF. As DNA, the CDR3 is TGTGCCAGCAGCCTCGGGCCAGGGAGGGAGCAAGAGACCCAGTACTTC.

The chain combines TRBV6-5 with TRBJ2-3, with D unclear. Germline V CDR1 and CDR2: MNHEY, SVGAGI. V was cut by 0 bases and J by 2 bases, with 6 bases left in between. This CDR3 spans 14 amino acids. CDR3 in DNA: TGTGCCAGCAGTTACTCCCTTTTCACAGATACGCAGTATTTT. Translating gives CASSYSLFTDTQYF.

This clone was counted only a few times. The chain uses TRBV14 and TRBJ1-1; 9 nucleotides align to TRBD1. The CDR3 extends over 16 amino acids. Germline V gene data show CDR1 as SGHDN and CDR2 as FVKESK. The ends lost 1 base at V and 8 bases at J; junction bases unmatched: 11. CDR3 amino acids: CASSQGFITGGREAFF. As DNA, the CDR3 is TGTGCCAGCAGCCAAGGATTCATCACAGGGGGCCGAGAAGCTTTCTTT.

This sequence joins TRBV27 and TRBJ1-3, with TRBD1 identical over 8 bases. Trimming took 6 bases from V and 4 from J; bases not matched to a gene: 5. This CDR3 spans 14 amino acids. Germline V lookup: CDR1 MNHEY, CDR2 SMNVEV (reference sequence). For the CDR3, the DNA is TGTGCCAGCAGACCATGGACAGGGGGAAACACCATATATTTT. Translating it yields CASRPWTGGNTIYF.

The chain employs TRBV21-1 and TRBJ2-7; the table's D gene call, TRBD2, was not cross checked with the DNA. TRBV21-1 is designated a pseudogene. The CDR3 totals 18 residues. The DNA of the CDR3 is TGTGCCAGCAGCAAAGCTGATTCGGGGACTCTAAGGCTCCACGAGCAGTACTTC. Protein product: CASSKADSGTLRLHEQYF.

As to this clone: The identical CDR3 is also encoded by other nucleotide sequences in the sample. The rearrangement links TRBV5-1 to TRBJ1-2; 10 bases align to TRBD1. Germline V lookup: CDR1 SGHRS, CDR2 YFSETQ. This CDR3 has 13 residues. Trimming at V came to 0 bases and at J to 8 bases, leaving 1 base not matched to a gene. Here the CDR3 reads CASSLGQGAGYTF. The CDR3 DNA reads TGCGCCAGCAGCTTGGGACAGGGGGCCGGCTACACCTTC.

The J gene is TRBJ2-7, the V gene TRBV11-1, with a weak D call TRBD2 (5 bases). Trimming pared 1 base from V and 4 bases from J, leaving 14 bases between. The germline gives CDR1 SGHAT, CDR2 FQDESV (reference sequence). The CDR3 spans 15 residues. The CDR3 loop is CASSLGGLREYEQYF. The CDR3 coding sequence is TGTGCCAGCAGCTTAGGAGGTCTGAGGGAATACGAGCAGTACTTC.

This CDR3 reads CASSPDSNTEAFF. The CDR3 bases are TGTGCCAGCAGCCCGGACAGCAACACTGAAGCTTTCTTT. The chain has TRBV5-6 and TRBJ1-1; tentative D call: TRBD1 (6 bases). V lost 4 bases, J lost 2 bases, and 9 bases lay in between. The CDR3 length is 13 residues. The germline CDR1 and CDR2 sequences are SGHDT and YYEEEE.

The chain carries TRBV2 and TRBJ1-5; no clear D. Trimming removed 6 bases at V and 2 bases at J, with 5 bases between. Germline CDR1 and CDR2: SNHLY and FYNNEI. The CDR3 sequence is 12 residues long. The chain's CDR3 is CASRAGNQPQHF. The DNA of the CDR3 is TGTGCCAGCAGGGCCGGCAATCAGCCCCAGCATTTT. Drawing the rest from reference TRBV2 and TRBJ1-5, the complete variable domain is EPEVTQTPSHQVTQMGQEVILRCVPISNHLYFYWYRQILGQKVEFLVSFYNNEISEKSEIFDDQFSVERPDGSNFTLKIRSTKLEDSAMYFCASRAGNQPQHFGDGTRLSIL.

The rearrangement links TRBV19 to TRBJ1-5, with a tentative D call TRBD1 (5 bases). Trimming took 4 bases from V and 9 from J, leaving 22 bases between them. CDR1 is LNHDA and CDR2 is SQIVND in the germline V gene (reference sequence). CDR3 length: 16 amino acids. CDR3 in DNA: TGTGCCAGTAGTACAAGACAAGGGGCCATCCCACGGCCCCAGCATTTT. Translation gives CASSTRQGAIPRPQHF.

This chain joins TRBV5-5 and TRBJ2-2, with TRBD2 matching over 10 bases. Germline CDR1 SGHKS, CDR2 YYEKEE (reference sequence). The CDR3 consists of 14 residues. The J segment lost 7 bases and the V segment lost 2 bases, leaving 2 bases of the junction unmatched. CDR3 in DNA: TGTGCCAGCAGCTTCGGGACTAGCGTCGGGGAGCTGTTTTTT. Its protein product is CASSFGTSVGELFF.

The chain joins TRBV10-3 to TRBJ1-1, with 11 bases lining up with TRBD1. The junction had 11 bases not matched to a gene; V was cut back by 5 bases and J by 3 bases. This CDR3 is built from 17 residues. The germline CDR1 and CDR2 sequences are ENHRY and SYGVKD. CDR3 loop: CAISRSGTGGSDTEAFF. CDR3 DNA: TGTGCCATCAGTAGGTCCGGGACAGGGGGATCGGACACTGAAGCTTTCTTT.